The 29 T cell receptor beta chains presented below share a single source sample, sequenced in a study of T cell changes during pregnancy in multiple sclerosis (dated by TCRdb to the late 2010s). Library preparation was by the immunoSEQ multiplex PCR assay. In its TCRdb copy, this immuneACCESS table keeps in-frame sequences only and misses some clones. Where compared with another copy, unresolved V genes explain less than half of these, and the others have no known cause. In this sample the table shows under 90,000 clones, approximately 92% of which occur a single time. The top ten hold 3.7% of the sample. Sequencing used peripheral blood, obtained after pregnancy. These receptors came from a female donor in good health, enrolled as a control in a pregnancy study.

The V call is TRBV29-1, the J call TRBJ2-2; 13 nucleotides align to TRBD2. Germline lookup yields CDR1 SQVTM and CDR2 ANQGSEA. After removal of 6 bases from V and 1 base from J, the junction contained 8 bases not matched to a gene. This CDR3 comprises 17 residues. CDR3 residues: CSVCGLAGAVNTGELFF. CDR3 nucleotide sequence: TGCAGCGTCTGTGGACTAGCGGGGGCCGTGAACACCGGGGAGCTGTTTTTT.

The chain combines TRBV9 with TRBJ1-3, with 10 nucleotides matching TRBD1. CDR3 length: 18 amino acids. Germline V gene lookup returns CDR1 SGDLS and CDR2 YYNGEE. V was pared by 3 bases and J by 0 bases, with 9 bases of the junction left unmatched. The CDR3, as DNA: TGTGCCAGCAGCGAAAGGGGACAGGGGCCAATCTCTGGAAACACCATATATTTT. This sequence encodes CASSERGQGPISGNTIYF.

The chain carries TRBV7-2 and TRBJ2-7; 9 nucleotides agree with TRBD2. V lost 2 bases and J lost 7; bases outside the gene matches: 12. CDR3 length: 16 amino acids. Per germline, CDR1 SGHTA and CDR2 FQGNSA. CDR3 DNA: TGTGCCAGCAGCTTAAGGCTAGCGGGACCCTTTGGGGAGCAGTACTTC. Its translation: CASSLRLAGPFGEQYF.

The chain recombines TRBV5-6 with TRBJ2-7; 8 bases line up with TRBD1. The CDR3 extends over 15 amino acids. Germline V gene lookup returns CDR1 SGHDT and CDR2 YYEEEE. V was clipped by 0 bases and J by 1 base; unmatched bases: 3. For the CDR3, the DNA is TGTGCCAGCAGCTTGGAACAGGGGGAATCCTACGAGCAGTACTTC. Protein product: CASSLEQGESYEQYF.

This clone appeared a single time. The CDR3 coding sequence is TGTGCCAGCAGTTTATCGATGTGGGCCCGATCCTACAATGAGCAGTTCTTC. It is translated as CASSLSMWARSYNEQFF. The chain has TRBV27 and TRBJ2-1; the D is unclear. The CDR3 spans 17 residues. V dropped 0 bases and J dropped 1 base, with 13 bases sitting between them. Per germline, CDR1 MNHEY and CDR2 SMNVEV (reference sequence).

The chain joins TRBV19 to TRBJ2-1; D remains ambiguous. The germline V and J ends were trimmed by 4 bases and 3 bases, with 7 bases remaining between them. The CDR3 is 13 amino acids. Germline loops: CDR1 LNHDA, CDR2 SQIVND (reference sequence). CDR3 sequence (DNA): TGTGCCAGTAGTAGGCAGATCTACAATGAGCAGTTCTTC. Encoded protein: CASSRQIYNEQFF.

J is TRBJ2-3 and V is TRBV7-9; the match to TRBD2 covers 8 bases. Germline CDR1 and CDR2: SEHNR and FQNEAQ (reference sequence). CDR3 length equals 16 residues. V gave up 4 bases and J gave up 1 base; unmatched junction bases: 7. The CDR3 protein is CASSSRSGSGTDTQYF. The DNA of the CDR3 is TGTGCCAGCAGCTCCAGAAGCGGGAGTGGCACAGATACGCAGTATTTT. The full variable domain, its missing parts supplied by reference TRBV7-9 and TRBJ2-3, is DTGVSQNPRHKITKRGQNVTFRCDPISEHNRLYWYRQTLGQGPEFLTYFQNEAQLEKSRLLSDRFSAERPKGSFSTLEIQRTEQGDSAMYLCASSSRSGSGTDTQYFGPGTRLTVL.

The chain recombines TRBV6-5 with TRBJ2-7; a possible D gene is TRBD1 (6 bases). This CDR3 is built from 14 residues. The V gene's germline CDR1 is MNHEY and CDR2 SVGAGI. The V gene lost 5 bases and the J gene lost 2 bases, with 13 bases spanning the gap. The CDR3 loop reads CASSPDRRTYEQYF. The CDR3 DNA is TGTGCCAGCAGTCCCGACAGGAGAACCTACGAGCAGTACTTC.

For the CDR3, the DNA is TGCGCCAGCAGCCAAGGGGAGCGGGACTCCTACGAGCAGTACTTC. Amino acids: CASSQGERDSYEQYF. The genes are TRBV4-3 and TRBJ2-7; TRBD2 agrees at 7 bases. There are 15 residues in the CDR3. With V trimmed by 1 base and J by 0 bases, 3 bases remained unmatched. CDR1 and CDR2 (germline): LGHNA, YSLEER.

This sequence joins TRBV19 and TRBJ1-5; D perhaps matches TRBD1 (6 bases). This CDR3 is built from 16 residues. Trimming removed 1 base from V and 3 bases from J, with 13 bases in between. The germline gives CDR1 LNHDA, CDR2 SQIVND (reference sequence). The CDR3 loop reads CASSIAPRQDNQPQHF. CDR3 nucleotides: TGTGCCAGTAGTATAGCCCCGCGACAGGACAATCAGCCCCAGCATTTT.

The J gene is TRBJ1-2, the V gene TRBV15; no clear D. V lost 0 bases to trimming and J lost 0 bases, with 8 bases between them. Germline V gives CDR1 LNHNV, CDR2 YYDKDF (reference sequence). This CDR3 contains 15 residues. CDR3 region: CATSRERDPNYGYTF. CDR3 DNA sequence: TGTGCCACCAGCAGAGAGAGGGATCCTAACTATGGCTACACCTTC. The full variable domain, in which reference TRBV15 and TRBJ1-2 provide the parts outside the CDR3, is DAMVIQNPRYQVTQFGKPVTLSCSQTLNHNVMYWYQQKSSQAPKLLFHYYDKDFNNEADTPDNFQSRRPNTSFCFLDIRSPGLGDTAMYLCATSRERDPNYGYTFGSGTRLTVV.

V gene TRBV25-1 combines with J gene TRBJ2-5; possibly TRBD2 for D (6 bases). The CDR3 runs to 14 residues. The germline gives CDR1 MGHDK, CDR2 SYGVNS. V gave up 1 base and J gave up 0 bases, with 6 bases separating them. The CDR3 spells CASSEWGDQETQYF. The CDR3 DNA reads TGTGCCAGCAGTGAATGGGGGGACCAAGAGACCCAGTACTTC.

The chain combines TRBV29-1 with TRBJ1-1, with D maybe TRBD1 (5 bases). Germline-derived CDR1 and CDR2 are SQVTM and ANQGSEA. V was pared by 4 bases and J by 4 bases, with 10 bases between. This CDR3 contains 12 residues. In nucleotides, the CDR3 is TGCAGCGTTGTTTTGGGGGGCACTGAAGCTTTCTTT. Protein: CSVVLGGTEAFF.

V and J are TRBV4-3 and TRBJ2-1; D not certain. The CDR3 runs to 12 residues. Looked up from germline, CDR1 is LGHNA and CDR2 is YSLEER. V gave up 1 base and J gave up 9 bases, with 7 bases separating them. The CDR3 bases are TGCGCCAGCAGCCAAGCGGAGAGTGAGCAGTTCTTC. Translated, it gives CASSQAESEQFF.

The rearrangement uses TRBV9 and TRBJ1-2, with TRBD1 matching over 10 bases. The V segment lost 2 bases and the J segment 4 bases; nucleotides outside the gene matches: 5. This CDR3 has 15 residues. Germline CDR1 is SGDLS and CDR2 is YYNGEE. In DNA, the CDR3 is TGTGCCAGCAGCGTTGGGACAGGGGCCGGCTATGGCTACACCTTC. This translates into CASSVGTGAGYGYTF.

J is TRBJ2-7 and V is TRBV27, with D possibly being TRBD1 (6 bases). The CDR3 consists of 16 residues. Germline CDR1 is MNHEY and CDR2 is SMNVEV (reference sequence). V lost 2 bases and J 0 bases, leaving 14 bases between the germline ends. CDR3 amino acids: CASSLSRGHLSYEQYF. CDR3 in DNA: TGTGCCAGCAGTTTAAGCAGGGGCCACCTCTCCTACGAGCAGTACTTC.

V is TRBV12-2 and J is TRBJ2-7; TRBD1 reflects the table's D call only, with no check against the DNA. TRBV12-2 is an annotated pseudogene. There are 15 residues in the CDR3. The CDR3 region is CASRPKRGTTYEQYF. DNA for the CDR3: TGTGCAAGTCGCCCAAAGAGGGGGACAACCTACGAGCAGTACTTC.

The chain recombines TRBV29-1 with TRBJ1-1; D remains ambiguous. Germline assignment: CDR1 SQVTM and CDR2 ANQGSEA. CDR3 length: 14 amino acids. Trimming cost V 4 bases and J 0 bases, with 12 bases left between them. The CDR3 sequence is CSVVLGRMNTEAFF. CDR3 bases: TGCAGCGTTGTCCTCGGCAGGATGAACACTGAAGCTTTCTTT.

The genes are TRBV20-1 and TRBJ2-7; no clear D. Trimming pared 2 bases from V and 6 bases from J, leaving 8 bases between. There are 11 residues in the CDR3. Germline CDR1 DFQATT, CDR2 SNEGSKA (reference sequence). This CDR3 reads CSARQASEQYF. The CDR3, as DNA: TGCAGTGCTAGACAAGCCTCCGAGCAGTACTTC.

The gene calls are TRBV18 and TRBJ2-7, with 8 bases that match TRBD2. The J segment lost 2 bases and the V segment lost 0 bases, leaving 3 bases of the junction unmatched. Germline loops: CDR1 KGHSH, CDR2 LQKENI. This CDR3 comprises 15 residues. The CDR3 nucleotides are TGTGCCAGCTCACCACCTACTAGCGGAACCTACGAGCAGTACTTC. It yields the protein CASSPPTSGTYEQYF.

The chain links TRBV7-8 to TRBJ2-3; 12 bases match TRBD2. The CDR3 contains 18 residues. The germline CDR1 and CDR2 sequences are SGHVS and FQNEAQ. The V gene end was trimmed by 1 base and the J gene end by 0 bases; junction bases not matched to a gene: 5. Here the CDR3 DNA reads TGTGCCAGCAGCTTAGGACTAGCGGGAGCGACTAGCACAGATACGCAGTATTTT. Translating it yields CASSLGLAGATSTDTQYF.

The rearrangement uses TRBV5-4 and TRBJ2-1; D is uncertain. The CDR3 spans 15 residues. In germline, CDR1 is SGHNT, CDR2 YYREEE (reference sequence). The V end was cut by 1 base, the J end by 4 bases, with 12 bases between. The CDR3 is CASSLRSSPYNEQFF. In DNA, the CDR3 is TGTGCCAGCAGCTTGAGGAGTTCCCCTTACAATGAGCAGTTCTTC.

This clone is a singleton in its sample. The chain employs TRBV13 and TRBJ1-5; a possible D gene is TRBD1 (5 bases). CDR3 length equals 14 residues. Germline-derived CDR1 and CDR2 are PRHDT and FYEKMQ (reference sequence). Between the trimmed V and J ends, which lost 3 bases and 2 bases, there was a span of 8 bases. CDR3 residues: CASSFGRGNQPQHF. CDR3 DNA sequence: TGTGCCAGCAGCTTTGGCAGGGGCAATCAGCCCCAGCATTTT.

This chain links TRBV29-1 with TRBJ2-1, with 15 bases identical to TRBD2. CDR3 length: 16 residues. The germline V gene has CDR1 SQVTM and CDR2 ANQGSEA. V trimming: 4 bases; J trimming: 6 bases; junction bases outside the gene matches: 7. The CDR3 loop reads CSVVGTSGRQGNEQFF. The CDR3, as DNA: TGCAGCGTTGTAGGGACTAGCGGGAGGCAGGGCAATGAGCAGTTCTTC.

A word on this clone: The same CDR3 also results from other DNA sequences found in this sample. This chain joins TRBV6-1 and TRBJ2-5; no clear D gene. The germline V gene has CDR1 MNHNS and CDR2 SASEGT. CDR3 length equals 14 residues. V lost 3 bases and J 0 bases, leaving 8 bases between the germline ends. For the CDR3, the DNA is TGTGCCAGCAGTGAGGGCAGAGACCAAGAGACCCAGTACTTC. Its translation is CASSEGRDQETQYF.

The V call is TRBV4-2, the J call TRBJ1-5, with no clear D. This CDR3 contains 17 residues. Germline CDR1 is LGHNA and CDR2 is YNFKEQ. V was clipped by 0 bases and J by 2 bases, with 14 bases between them. The CDR3 loop reads CASSQDEERLRNQPQHF. The CDR3 region has the DNA TGTGCCAGCAGCCAAGACGAGGAGAGACTTCGCAATCAGCCCCAGCATTTT.

The chain recombines TRBV6-1 with TRBJ2-5, with D possibly TRBD1 on 5 matching bases. The V gene's germline CDR1 is MNHNS and CDR2 SASEGT. The V end was cut by 4 bases, the J end by 5 bases, with 14 bases between. The CDR3 consists of 14 residues. The CDR3 DNA reads TGTGCCAGCAGTGGGATAGGGGCAGGGGAGACCCAGTACTTC. Translation: CASSGIGAGETQYF.

The chain couples TRBV27 to TRBJ2-2; D unclear. The CDR3 runs to 14 residues. The germline V gene encodes CDR1 MNHEY and CDR2 SMNVEV (reference sequence). V was shortened by 2 bases and J by 6 bases, with 10 bases between the two germline ends. The CDR3 loop reads CASSLPGLAGELFF. The CDR3 DNA reads TGTGCCAGCAGTTTACCGGGTTTGGCCGGGGAGCTGTTTTTT.

This chain joins TRBV7-2 and TRBJ1-3; D is unclear. The germline V gene encodes CDR1 SGHTA and CDR2 FQGNSA. Trimming stripped 3 bases from V and 4 bases from J, with 4 bases between. This CDR3 has 12 amino acids. CDR3 sequence (DNA): TGTGCCAGCAGCTTTAGCGGAAACACCATATATTTT. This translates into CASSFSGNTIYF.